The present T cell receptor (beta chain) was sequenced within a study of blood T cell repertoires in COVID-19. Germline assignment: CDR1 SGHDN and CDR2 FVKESK. The V end lost 1 base, the J end lost 5 bases, and 15 bases lay between the germline ends. The CDR3 has 16 residues. This clone was seen more than once but under ten times. Authors' analysis steps: Nucleated cell number was recorded as an estimate derived from reference gene primer amplification. Generated by immunoSEQ multiplex PCR, the TCRdb table keeps only in-frame clones and is missing some. The DNA was the basis for D and trimming; V, J and clone size are from that table. The sample shows around 98,000 clones, around 90% of them seen only once.

Source material: peripheral blood. The chain recombines TRBV14 with TRBJ2-4; D not resolved. This receptor was taken from a man in his 70s with acute or convalescent COVID-19. Here the CDR3 DNA reads TGTGCCAGCAGCCAAGGCCGGGTACCAGAGGAAAACATTCAGTACTTC. Its translation is CASSQGRVPEENIQYF. The full variable domain, rest sourced from reference TRBV14 and TRBJ2-4, is EAGVTQFPSHSVIEKGQTVTLRCDPISGHDNLYWYRRVMGKEIKFLLHFVKESKQDESGMPNNRFLAERTGGTYSTLKVQPAELEDSGVYFCASSQGRVPEENIQYFGAGTRLSVL.